This TCR beta chain was obtained from a study of identical twins. TCRdb recomputed calls from the 5' RACE reads with MiXCR, one row per CDR3 protein. The repertoire includes over 600,000 distinct CDR3 sequences, over 20% of them detected once, and over 4% sits in the top ten. J lost 6 bases, V lost 5 bases, and 12 bases had no gene match. Looked up from germline, CDR1 is MNHNS and CDR2 is SASEGT. The CDR3 covers 16 residues. Separately, the same data were catalogued under a study of T cells expressing NK-cell markers.

The specimen was PBMCs. This chain links TRBV6-1 with TRBJ2-1; 8 nucleotides agree with TRBD2. This sequence originates from a woman aged 18-29 years in good health. The CDR3 nucleotides are TGTGCCAGCAGTATCGTAACGGGGGGGCCAGGCAATGAGCAGTTCTTC. Encoded protein: CASSIVTGGPGNEQFF.